The 29 T cell receptor beta chains in this list originate from one sample, sequenced in a study of PD-1 blockade in classical Hodgkin lymphoma. Every patient experienced relapse after autologous stem cell transplantation, and brentuximab vedotin exposure varied. Negative selection with magnetic separation was used to purify CD4+ T cells from thawed PBMCs. Profiling relied on immunoSEQ multiplex PCR, and the TCRdb table lists in-frame clones only, not all of them. The data contain roughly 31,000 clones, around 86% of them singletons. Material: CD4+ T cells from blood, obtained at baseline. Receptor source: a human donor with classical Hodgkin lymphoma.

This chain links TRBV7-2 with TRBJ2-1; 9 bases fit TRBD2. Germline-derived CDR1 and CDR2 are SGHTA and FQGNSA. Trimming took 6 bases from V and 12 from J; bases not matched to a gene: 3. The CDR3 has 11 residues. The CDR3: CASSSSGMQFF. In DNA form, the CDR3 reads TGTGCCAGCAGTTCTAGCGGGATGCAGTTCTTC. The full variable domain, with the rest looked up from reference TRBV7-2 and TRBJ2-1, is GAGVSQSPSNKVTEKGKDVELRCDPISGHTALYWYRQSLGQGLEFLIYFQGNSAPDKSGLPSDRFSAERTGGSVSTLTIQRTQQEDSAVYLCASSSSGMQFFGPGTRLTVL.

The V call is TRBV5-1, the J call TRBJ2-5; 7 positions match TRBD2. The CDR3 extends over 15 amino acids. V shed 0 bases, J shed 0 bases, and the junction held 2 bases outside the gene matches. Germline V gene lookup returns CDR1 SGHRS and CDR2 YFSETQ. The DNA for the CDR3 is TGCGCCAGCAGCTTGGGGCTAGCGGACCAAGAGACCCAGTACTTC. Translated: CASSLGLADQETQYF.

The CDR3 sequence is CASSGPGKFGELFF. The CDR3 nucleotides are TGTGCCTCCTCGGGCCCGGGGAAATTCGGGGAGCTGTTTTTT. This chain connects TRBV5-4 to TRBJ2-2, with D possibly matching TRBD2 (5 bases). The CDR3 loop spans 14 amino acids. V was clipped by 10 bases and J by 7 bases, with 20 bases between them. Germline V gene data show CDR1 as SGHNT and CDR2 as YYREEE (reference sequence).

The DNA for the CDR3 is TGTGCCAGCAGTCCCGGGAGGGTTGCAACTAATGAAAAACTGTTTTTT. Translating gives CASSPGRVATNEKLFF. This chain connects TRBV27 to TRBJ1-4; D gene unclear. Trimming took off 5 bases at V and 0 bases at J, with 13 bases between the two ends. Germline CDR1 and CDR2: MNHEY and SMNVEV (reference sequence). The CDR3 is 16 amino acids. The full variable domain, with the rest looked up from reference TRBV27 and TRBJ1-4, is EAQVTQNPRYLITVTGKKLTVTCSQNMNHEYMSWYRQDPGLGLRQIYYSMNVEVTDKGDVPEGYKVSRKEKRNFPLILESPSPNQTSLYFCASSPGRVATNEKLFFGSGTQLSVL.

The rearrangement links TRBV19 to TRBJ2-7; 8 positions agree with TRBD1. J was trimmed by 6 bases and V by 4 bases; bases with no gene match: 11. This CDR3 contains 15 residues. Germline-derived CDR1 and CDR2 are LNHDA and SQIVND (reference sequence). CDR3 in DNA: TGTGCCAGTAGTACCACAGGGGGTATATCAGCCGAGCAGTACTTC. Its translation is CASSTTGGISAEQYF.

This chain links TRBV6-1 with TRBJ2-6; possibly TRBD1 for D (6 bases). The CDR3 spans 15 residues. Germline CDR1 MNHNS, CDR2 SASEGT. Trimming removed 8 bases from V and 0 bases from J, with 11 bases in between. The CDR3 is CASLGQHSGANVLTF. CDR3 nucleotide sequence: TGTGCCAGCCTTGGACAGCACTCTGGGGCCAACGTCCTGACTTTC.

There are a few counts of this clone. The chain is built from TRBV18 and TRBJ1-3; 9 bases match TRBD1. J gave up 0 bases and V 5 bases, and 5 bases lay outside the gene matches. The CDR3 extends over 16 amino acids. The germline V gene encodes CDR1 KGHSH and CDR2 LQKENI. The CDR3 here is CASSKTGGSSGNTIYF. For the CDR3, the DNA is TGTGCCAGCTCAAAGACAGGGGGGTCCTCTGGAAACACCATATATTTT. The whole variable domain, remainder taken from reference TRBV18 and TRBJ1-3, is NAGVMQNPRHLVRRRGQEARLRCSPMKGHSHVYWYRQLPEEGLKFMVYLQKENIIDESGMPKERFSAEFPKEGPSILRIQQVVRGDSAAYFCASSKTGGSSGNTIYFGEGSWLTVV.

This sequence joins TRBV6-5 and TRBJ1-2; 8 bases match TRBD1. V lost 8 bases and J lost 4; bases outside the gene matches: 9. The CDR3 loop spans 14 amino acids. CDR1 MNHEY and CDR2 SVGAGI come from the germline V gene. The CDR3 nucleotides are TGTGCCAGCGGTCAGGGGGCCAGGAGCTATGGCTACACCTTC. Translation gives CASGQGARSYGYTF.

The J gene is TRBJ2-2, the V gene TRBV6-5; possibly TRBD1 for D (5 bases). Germline V gives CDR1 MNHEY, CDR2 SVGAGI. CDR3 length: 16 amino acids. Trimming cost V 4 bases and J 5 bases, with 17 bases left between them. The CDR3 DNA sequence: TGTGCCAGCAGTTCTCAATCCAGGGTACGGACCGGGGAGCTGTTTTTT. Translated: CASSSQSRVRTGELFF.

The gene calls are TRBV5-8 and TRBJ1-5; TRBD1 might be the D (5 bases). V was pared by 5 bases and J by 0 bases, with 21 bases between. Germline assignment: CDR1 SGHTS and CDR2 YDEGEE. This CDR3 is built from 18 residues. The CDR3 DNA reads as TGTGCCAGCAGACGCTACTACCAGACAGCAACTAGCAATCAGCCCCAGCATTTT. Its protein is CASRRYYQTATSNQPQHF.

The chain's CDR3 is CASSWDRTNYGYTF. As DNA, the CDR3 is TGTGCCAGCAGCTGGGACAGGACTAACTATGGCTACACCTTC. The chain uses TRBV5-5 and TRBJ1-2, with 8 nucleotides matching TRBD1. Germline lookup yields CDR1 SGHKS and CDR2 YYEKEE (reference sequence). This CDR3 has 14 residues. V lost 3 bases to trimming and J lost 0 bases; unmatched junction nucleotides: 1. Using reference TRBV5-5 and TRBJ1-2 for the parts outside the CDR3, the full variable domain is DAGVTQSPTHLIKTRGQQVTLRCSPISGHKSVSWYQQVLGQGPQFIFQYYEKEERGRGNFPDRFSARQFPNYSSELNVNALLLGDSALYLCASSWDRTNYGYTFGSGTRLTVV.

The rearrangement links TRBV4-1 to TRBJ2-1, with D possibly TRBD2 on 6 matching bases. This CDR3 spans 14 amino acids. CDR1 MGHRA and CDR2 YSYEKL come from the germline V gene. V lost 6 bases and J 9 bases, leaving 18 bases between the germline ends. CDR3 nucleotides: TGCGCCAGCAGTTACGGGACTCAGAAAGGTGAGCAGTTCTTC. Protein sequence: CASSYGTQKGEQFF.

V is TRBV19 and J is TRBJ2-7, with TRBD2 matching 12 bases. Trimming took 5 bases from V and 2 from J; bases not matched to a gene: 4. CDR1 and CDR2 from the germline V gene are LNHDA and SQIVND (reference sequence). The length of the CDR3 is 15 residues. The CDR3 DNA sequence: TGTGCCAGTAGTGACCCTAGCGGGAGGGCCTACGAGCAGTACTTC. This gives the protein CASSDPSGRAYEQYF.

As for this clone: An end of the junction differs from the germline gene, which may be a read error. The chain uses TRBV4-2 and TRBJ2-3, with D hard to call. CDR1 and CDR2 from the germline V gene are LGHNA and YNFKEQ. The CDR3 length is 16 residues. The CDR3 region has the DNA TGTGCCAGCACCCAAGGTGTTGGGATTGACACAGATACGCAGTATTTT. The encoded protein is CASTQGVGIDTDTQYF.

This clone has more than one count but fewer than ten. This rearrangement joins TRBV30 to TRBJ1-2; no clear D. Between the trimmed V and J ends, which lost 5 bases and 4 bases, there was a span of 11 bases. Germline CDR1 is GTSNPN and CDR2 is SVGIG (reference sequence). This CDR3 comprises 12 residues. The CDR3 DNA is TGTGCCTGGTTCCGCCGGCGCTATGGCTACACCTTC. Protein: CAWFRRRYGYTF.

This chain uses TRBV27 with TRBJ1-6, with a weak D call TRBD1 (6 bases). Germline loops: CDR1 MNHEY, CDR2 SMNVEV (reference sequence). The CDR3 length is 14 residues. The V and J ends lost 7 bases and 5 bases respectively, with 12 bases between them. As DNA, the CDR3 is TGTGCCAGCATGATTGGGACACATAATTCACCCCTCCACTTT. It codes for CASMIGTHNSPLHF.

This sequence joins TRBV7-9 and TRBJ2-5; unclear D gene. This CDR3 spans 15 amino acids. V lost 1 base and J lost 5, with 14 bases in between. Looked up from germline, CDR1 is SEHNR and CDR2 is FQNEAQ (reference sequence). The CDR3 DNA is TGTGCCAGCAGCTTAGGGACCGTGGGTCAGGAGACCCAGTACTTC. Protein sequence: CASSLGTVGQETQYF.

This chain links TRBV2 with TRBJ1-1, with no clear D. The germline gives CDR1 SNHLY, CDR2 FYNNEI. The V and J ends lost 7 bases and 0 bases respectively, with 6 bases between them. This CDR3 is built from 12 residues. The CDR3 DNA reads TGTGCCAGCAAAGGTGTGAACACTGAAGCTTTCTTT. Translation gives CASKGVNTEAFF. Supplemented by reference TRBV2 and TRBJ1-1, the full variable domain reads EPEVTQTPSHQVTQMGQEVILRCVPISNHLYFYWYRQILGQKVEFLVSFYNNEISEKSEIFDDQFSVERPDGSNFTLKIRSTKLEDSAMYFCASKGVNTEAFFGQGTRLTVV.

This rearrangement joins TRBV20-1 to TRBJ2-4, with D unresolved. The germline V gene has CDR1 DFQATT and CDR2 SNEGSKA (reference sequence). V shed 0 bases and J shed 7 bases, with 1 base lying between them. This CDR3 contains 10 residues. The CDR3 sequence: CSARDNIQYF. The CDR3 nucleotides read TGCAGTGCTAGAGATAACATTCAGTACTTC.

The count of this clone is one. The chain couples TRBV4-1 to TRBJ2-2; TRBD2 aligns across 7 bases. V dropped 0 bases and J dropped 1; count of bases not matched to a gene: 2. The CDR3 runs 16 residues. Germline V gene lookup returns CDR1 MGHRA and CDR2 YSYEKL. The CDR3 region is CASSQEGGRNTGELFF. DNA for the CDR3: TGCGCCAGCAGCCAAGAAGGCGGGAGGAACACCGGGGAGCTGTTTTTT.

Only one count was recorded for this clone. This chain joins TRBV28 and TRBJ1-1; D not certain. V lost 1 base to trimming and J lost 8 bases, with 8 bases between them. The CDR3 covers 12 residues. Germline V gene lookup returns CDR1 MDHEN and CDR2 SYDVKM. The CDR3 sequence: CASSLFLREAFF. Written as DNA, the CDR3 is TGTGCCAGCAGTTTATTTCTCAGAGAAGCTTTCTTT.

The genes are TRBV6-4 and TRBJ2-1; the match to TRBD2 covers 11 bases. V shed 8 bases, J shed 10 bases, and the junction held 13 bases outside the gene matches. The CDR3 loop spans 15 amino acids. The germline CDR1 and CDR2 sequences are MRHNA and SNTAGT. CDR3 sequence (DNA): TGTGCCAGCGCCCCGACTAGCGGGATCGTAAGCGAGCAGTTCTTC. This encodes CASAPTSGIVSEQFF.

V and J are TRBV2 and TRBJ1-5; a possible D gene is TRBD1 (6 bases). V was pared by 4 bases and J by 4 bases, with 8 bases between. Germline CDR1 SNHLY, CDR2 FYNNEI. CDR3 size: 13 residues. CDR3 coding DNA: TGTGCCAGCAGTGGACAGGAAAATCAGCCCCAGCATTTT. Translating gives CASSGQENQPQHF.

V and J are TRBV5-1 and TRBJ2-2; tentative D call: TRBD1 (5 bases). V was clipped by 0 bases and J by 5 bases, with 17 bases between them. Germline lookup yields CDR1 SGHRS and CDR2 YFSETQ. This CDR3 has 17 amino acids. The CDR3 DNA reads as TGCGCCAGCAGCTTGGATTCTGGCACAGGCAAGACCGGGGAGCTGTTTTTT. Its translation is CASSLDSGTGKTGELFF.

The chain couples TRBV7-2 to TRBJ1-6; no definite D call. The CDR3 runs to 15 residues. With 1 base removed from V and 6 bases from J, the gap between germline ends came to 10 bases. Germline V gene lookup returns CDR1 SGHTA and CDR2 FQGNSA. The DNA of the CDR3 is TGTGCCAGCAGCTTAGTGGCCGGGTTTAATTCACCCCTCCACTTT. It specifies CASSLVAGFNSPLHF.

The chain has TRBV11-2 and TRBJ2-5; the match to TRBD1 covers 7 bases. The CDR3 is 14 amino acids. The junction had 4 bases not matched to a gene; V was cut back by 5 bases and J by 1 base. Germline V gene data show CDR1 as SGHAT and CDR2 as FQNNGV. CDR3 in amino acids: CASSRDSPQETQYF. The CDR3 bases are TGTGCCAGCAGCCGGGACAGCCCCCAAGAGACCCAGTACTTC.

The chain carries TRBV5-4 and TRBJ2-7, with D hard to call. V dropped 4 bases and J dropped 3 bases, with 14 bases sitting between them. Germline V gene data show CDR1 as SGHNT and CDR2 as YYREEE (reference sequence). The CDR3 is made up of 14 amino acids. CDR3 bases: TGTGCCAGCAGCCCCCCAGGATATGGCTACGAGCAGTACTTC. Translation gives CASSPPGYGYEQYF.

This sequence joins TRBV7-9 and TRBJ2-7; 12 nucleotides align to TRBD2. V lost 1 base, J lost 0 bases, and 4 bases stayed unmatched. CDR1 is SEHNR, CDR2 FQNEAQ, per germline (reference sequence). This CDR3 has 17 amino acids. The chain's CDR3 is CASSLGLAGGPSYEQYF. The DNA of the CDR3 is TGTGCCAGCAGCTTAGGGCTAGCGGGAGGGCCCTCCTACGAGCAGTACTTC.

V is TRBV11-2 and J is TRBJ2-3, with D possibly being TRBD1 or TRBD2 (6 bases each). The germline gives CDR1 SGHAT, CDR2 FQNNGV. CDR3 size: 15 residues. Trimming took off 5 bases at V and 13 bases at J, with 25 bases between the two ends. CDR3 in amino acids: CASSPARGRLDPKYF. The CDR3 DNA reads TGTGCCAGCAGCCCAGCCCGGGGGCGCTTGGATCCAAAGTATTTT.